Included here is one TCR beta chain sequence, with context. The sample comes from a study of cytomegalovirus exposure and HLA in healthy donors. Measured with immunoSEQ multiplex PCR; TCRdb has only the in-frame clones, and not every one. The table records about 360,000 clones, roughly 89% of them present only once. CDR1 and CDR2 (germline): SNHLY, FYNNEI. The CDR3 length is 14 residues. V lost 7 bases to trimming and J lost 2 bases, with 14 bases between them. This TCR was recovered from a young woman in good health and CMV-seronegative. Input material: PBMCs. V and J are TRBV2 and TRBJ1-2, with D possibly being TRBD1 (6 bases). The CDR3 loop is CASMERTVNYGYTF. The CDR3, as DNA: TGTGCCAGCATGGAAAGGACAGTAAACTATGGCTACACCTTC.